This T cell receptor beta chain was profiled in a study of lymphopenia after photon versus proton radiotherapy. Deletions cut 8 bases from V and 0 bases from J, with 14 bases between. This CDR3 has 14 amino acids. In germline, CDR1 is MNHEY, CDR2 SMNVEV (reference sequence). Overall study results and limits: Post-nadir TCR diversity decline inversely tracked overall survival among those who died. Proton therapy kept repertoires fairly stable, unlike photons, which gained effector/memory cells. Better survival with proton therapy was suggested as possible, not demonstrated.

Clones were sequenced by immunoSEQ multiplex PCR, and TCRdb holds only the in-frame ones, with some missing. The sample holds 89,000 or so clones, more than 70% seen once. About this clone itself: Its specificity is not known.

The clonotype was recovered from a man aged 60 to 75 with pancreatic cancer. The genes are TRBV27 and TRBJ2-7; a possible D gene is TRBD1 (5 bases). The sample was peripheral blood, taken from a patient treated with proton-based radiotherapy. DNA for the CDR3: TGTGCCAGCCGCGGAATCGACAGCTCCTACGAGCAGTACTTC. Translating gives CASRGIDSSYEQYF.